This T cell receptor (beta chain) originates from a study of blood T cells in healthy people across ages. Whole-study findings and limits: Compared with aged donors, long-lived donors showed fewer expanded clones, suggesting selection.

A second PCR of roughly 7 to 11 cycles used a sample-barcoded 5' primer and a J-beta primer mix. Through a template-switch adaptor with 12 random nucleotides, each cDNA molecule received a tag. Per-sample output comprised a minimum of 3 million paired-end reads containing CDR3. From the 5' RACE reads, TCRdb called clonotypes with MiXCR, one entry per CDR3 protein. This sample has hundreds of thousands of distinct CDR3 sequences, with roughly 56% found just once. Trimming shortened V by 6 bases and J by 2 bases, and 12 bases separated the two germline ends. CDR1 is SGHDT, CDR2 YYEEEE, per germline. The CDR3 extends over 14 amino acids. This clonotype was seen only a few times. Its target is not known.

V and J are TRBV5-6 and TRBJ2-1, with D possibly being TRBD1 or TRBD2 (6 bases each). Sequenced material: blood. This clonotype was obtained from a man aged 35 to 55 in good health. The CDR3 coding sequence is TGTGCCAGCATCGGGGGCTTAGCCTACAATGAGCAGTTCTTC. This sequence encodes CASIGGLAYNEQFF.